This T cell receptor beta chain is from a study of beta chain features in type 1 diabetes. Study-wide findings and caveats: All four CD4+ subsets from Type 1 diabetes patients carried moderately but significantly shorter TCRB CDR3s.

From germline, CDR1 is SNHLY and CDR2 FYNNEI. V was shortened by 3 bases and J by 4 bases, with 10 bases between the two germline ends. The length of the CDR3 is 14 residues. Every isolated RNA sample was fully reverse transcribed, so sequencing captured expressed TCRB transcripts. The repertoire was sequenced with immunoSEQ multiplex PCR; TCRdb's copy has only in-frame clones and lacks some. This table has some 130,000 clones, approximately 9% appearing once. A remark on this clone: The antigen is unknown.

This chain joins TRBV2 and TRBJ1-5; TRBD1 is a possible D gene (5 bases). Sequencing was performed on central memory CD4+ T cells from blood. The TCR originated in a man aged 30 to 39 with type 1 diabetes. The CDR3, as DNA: TGTGCCAGCAGTGAGGAGCAGGGAAATCAGCCCCAGCATTTT. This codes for CASSEEQGNQPQHF.